Each of the 20 T cell receptor beta chains below was sequenced from the same sample in a study of beta chain features in type 1 diabetes. The authors reverse transcribed all of the isolated RNA, so sequencing captured expressed TCRB transcripts. Produced via immunoSEQ multiplex PCR; TCRdb's table is partial and in-frame only. The table includes just under 150,000 clones, about 10% detected once. The sequenced sample was naive CD4+ T cells from blood. Source of these receptors: a man aged 18 to 35 in good health.

This chain's CDR3 is CASSRGDGTTTHPNEQYF. The DNA of the CDR3 is TGTGCCAGCAGCCGAGGGGACGGGACAACCACTCATCCCAACGAGCAGTACTTC. The genes are TRBV21-1 and TRBJ2-7; the tabulated D call, TRBD1, remains unverified against the DNA. TRBV21-1 is a known pseudogene. This CDR3 is 18 amino acids long.

The chain is built from TRBV11-2 and TRBJ2-1, with 7 bases that match TRBD1. V gave up 1 base and J gave up 4 bases; unmatched junction bases: 10. CDR1 SGHAT and CDR2 FQNNGV come from the germline V gene. The CDR3 is 17 amino acids. The DNA of the CDR3 is TGTGCCAGCAGCTTAGTACAGGGGACCGACTTTTACAATGAGCAGTTCTTC. It encodes CASSLVQGTDFYNEQFF.

This clone was observed a few times. The V gene is TRBV7-3, the J gene TRBJ2-7; 8 bases align to TRBD1. This CDR3 region has 16 residues. J gave up 2 bases and V 0 bases, and 6 bases lay outside the gene matches. Germline V gene lookup returns CDR1 SGHTA and CDR2 FQGTGA. In DNA, the CDR3 is TGTGCCAGCAGCTTAACAGAGACAGGGGCGCCCTACGAGCAGTACTTC. This sequence encodes CASSLTETGAPYEQYF.

This clone was seen a few times. The CDR3 loop reads CASSPKRGPQETQYF. The DNA of the CDR3 is TGTGCCAGCAGTCCGAAGCGGGGGCCCCAAGAGACCCAGTACTTC. The V call is TRBV6-5, the J call TRBJ2-5, with 8 positions matching TRBD2. Germline CDR1 MNHEY, CDR2 SVGAGI. Trimming cost V 5 bases and J 1 base; bases outside gene matches: 6. The CDR3 loop spans 15 amino acids.

Only a few counts were recorded for this clone. The chain links TRBV2 to TRBJ2-2; D uncertain. The CDR3 is 11 amino acids. V was trimmed by 3 bases and J by 8 bases, leaving 4 bases between them. CDR1 and CDR2 from the germline V gene are SNHLY and FYNNEI. The CDR3 DNA is TGTGCCAGCAGTGAGCTAGGGGAGCTGTTTTTT. Protein product: CASSELGELFF.

The chain employs TRBV4-3 and TRBJ1-2; the D gene is possibly TRBD1 (5 bases). With 3 bases removed from V and 5 bases from J, the gap between germline ends came to 7 bases. CDR1 is LGHNA and CDR2 is YSLEER in the germline V gene. The CDR3 consists of 12 residues. As DNA, the CDR3 is TGCGCCAGCAGCCAGGCAGGGTATGGCTACACCTTC. This gives the protein CASSQAGYGYTF.

CDR3 amino acids: CASSLAREQSGYTF. CDR3 nucleotides: TGTGCCAGCAGCTTAGCGCGGGAACAGTCTGGCTACACCTTC. The rearrangement links TRBV7-2 to TRBJ1-2, with D unresolved. Germline V CDR1 and CDR2: SGHTA, FQGNSA. The length of the CDR3 is 14 residues. Trimming stripped 0 bases from V and 7 bases from J, with 12 bases between.

CDR3 sequence: CASSDSGGAEQFF. CDR3 sequence (DNA): TGTGCCAGCAGTGACTCAGGGGGAGCCGAGCAGTTCTTC. J is TRBJ2-1 and V is TRBV6-4; tentatively, D is TRBD1 (6 bases). The V gene's germline CDR1 is MRHNA and CDR2 SNTAGT. The CDR3 runs 13 residues. V was shortened by 0 bases and J by 10 bases, with 10 bases between the two germline ends.

The rearrangement links TRBV27 to TRBJ2-5, with 9 bases matching TRBD2. The CDR3 totals 14 residues. Looked up from germline, CDR1 is MNHEY and CDR2 is SMNVEV (reference sequence). After removal of 3 bases from V and 5 bases from J, the junction contained 4 bases not matched to a gene. The DNA of the CDR3 is TGTGCCAGCAGTTTGGCGGGGGGGCGGGAGACCCAGTACTTC. Protein product: CASSLAGGRETQYF.

The chain couples TRBV7-9 to TRBJ2-4; weak D call: TRBD2 (7 bases). The germline gives CDR1 SEHNR, CDR2 FQNEAQ (reference sequence). With 6 bases removed from V and 2 bases from J, the gap between germline ends came to 26 bases. The CDR3 spans 19 residues. The CDR3 sequence: CASRLGGRGPTRTKNIQYF. Written as DNA, the CDR3 is TGTGCCAGCAGGCTCGGGGGGCGGGGGCCCACGAGGACCAAAAACATTCAGTACTTC.

The chain joins TRBV29-1 to TRBJ1-1; weak D call: TRBD1 (5 bases). The V gene's germline CDR1 is SQVTM and CDR2 ANQGSEA. Trimming shortened V by 4 bases and J by 1 base, and 13 bases separated the two germline ends. This CDR3 has 14 residues. CDR3 amino acids: CSVGPRGRNTEAFF. CDR3 coding DNA: TGCAGCGTTGGACCCCGGGGGAGGAACACTGAAGCTTTCTTT.

This clone was seen a handful of times. The chain couples TRBV2 to TRBJ1-6; 7 nucleotides agree with TRBD1. V shed 5 bases and J 14 bases; nucleotides not matched to a gene: 12. This CDR3 has 14 residues. Looked up from germline, CDR1 is SNHLY and CDR2 is FYNNEI. The CDR3 DNA reads as TGTGCCAGCAGTACCGGACAGGCCGCTCGGGCCCTCCACTTT. It translates to CASSTGQAARALHF.

The rearrangement joins TRBV28 to TRBJ1-1; 9 bases agree with TRBD1. The junction had 10 bases not matched to a gene; V was cut back by 5 bases and J by 3 bases. The CDR3 loop spans 16 amino acids. CDR1 and CDR2 from the germline V gene are MDHEN and SYDVKM. The CDR3 DNA reads TGTGCCAGCAGTCACGGGACAGGGAATAGGGACACTGAAGCTTTCTTT. Its protein is CASSHGTGNRDTEAFF.

The chain combines TRBV5-4 with TRBJ2-7, with 9 bases that match TRBD2. CDR1 and CDR2 (germline): SGHNT, YYREEE (reference sequence). This CDR3 has 14 residues. J gave up 3 bases and V 4 bases, and 5 bases lay outside the gene matches. CDR3 loop: CASSTGTSIYEQYF. The CDR3 nucleotides are TGTGCCAGCAGCACCGGGACTAGCATCTACGAGCAGTACTTC.

This clone was recorded a few times. This chain joins TRBV7-8 and TRBJ2-6, with D perhaps matching TRBD1 (6 bases). The germline V and J ends were trimmed by 3 bases and 0 bases, with 12 bases remaining between them. The CDR3 is 17 amino acids. CDR1 is SGHVS and CDR2 is FQNEAQ in the germline V gene. The CDR3 protein is CASSFPRGGSGANVLTF. As DNA, the CDR3 is TGTGCCAGCAGCTTCCCCCGAGGGGGCTCTGGGGCCAACGTCCTGACTTTC.

CDR3 nucleotide sequence: TGTGCCATCAGCGTGGACTGGAAAGAGACCCAGTACTTC. This codes for CAISVDWKETQYF. The chain joins TRBV10-3 to TRBJ2-5; perhaps TRBD2 as D (5 bases). Trimming stripped 6 bases from V and 3 bases from J, with 11 bases between. Germline V gene lookup returns CDR1 ENHRY and CDR2 SYGVKD. This CDR3 region has 13 residues.

This clone was seen more than once but under ten times. V gene TRBV18 combines with J gene TRBJ2-6; TRBD2 might be the D (7 bases). V was shortened by 2 bases and J by 2 bases, with 19 bases between the two germline ends. Germline V lookup: CDR1 KGHSH, CDR2 LQKENI. The CDR3 contains 19 residues. CDR3 nucleotide sequence: TGTGCCAGCTCACCAGTGATGGAGGGGGGGAAAGCTGGGGCCAACGTCCTGACTTTC. Its translation: CASSPVMEGGKAGANVLTF.

This clone was seen more than once but under ten times. The chain is built from TRBV6-6 and TRBJ1-2, with D possibly being TRBD1 (6 bases). The CDR3 loop spans 13 amino acids. V dropped 4 bases and J dropped 3 bases, with 9 bases sitting between them. The germline V gene encodes CDR1 MNHNY and CDR2 SVGAGI (reference sequence). Here the CDR3 DNA reads TGTGCCAGCAGTTCGCAGGGGTACTATGGCTACACCTTC. Protein product: CASSSQGYYGYTF.

Only a few counts were recorded for this clone. The V gene is TRBV29-1, the J gene TRBJ2-7, with 8 positions matching TRBD2. CDR3 length: 16 residues. V dropped 2 bases and J dropped 1; count of bases not matched to a gene: 10. The V gene's germline CDR1 is SQVTM and CDR2 ANQGSEA. DNA for the CDR3: TGCAGCGTTGAAATTCCCGGGAGGGAAGAGTCCTACGAGCAGTACTTC. It yields the protein CSVEIPGREESYEQYF.

This clone was recorded many times. This rearrangement joins TRBV7-9 to TRBJ2-2; 11 bases match TRBD2. This CDR3 spans 15 amino acids. The ends lost 8 bases at V and 4 bases at J; junction bases unmatched: 6. The germline V gene has CDR1 SEHNR and CDR2 FQNEAQ (reference sequence). The CDR3 sequence is CASRGLAGGTGELFF. The DNA of the CDR3 is TGTGCCAGCCGCGGCCTAGCGGGGGGCACCGGGGAGCTGTTTTTT.